This T cell receptor (beta chain) was found in a study of T cells after yellow fever vaccination. The table lists this clonotype with a few counts. By 5'RACE template switching, TCR cDNA was produced, with a universal primer site and UMIs added in the process. TCRdb passed the 5' RACE reads through MiXCR, listing each CDR3 protein once. This sample has 150,000 or so distinct CDR3 sequences; 9.3% occur once, and the top ten carry under 40%. Germline V gene lookup returns CDR1 LGHNT and CDR2 FRNRAP. The V gene end was trimmed by 4 bases and the J gene end by 10 bases; junction bases not matched to a gene: 4. CDR3 length: 12 amino acids.

The rearrangement joins TRBV12-5 to TRBJ2-1; TRBD2 aligns across 7 bases. The sequence was collected from a man between 18 and 29 years old who received the YFV17D yellow fever vaccine. Sequenced material: CD8+ T cells sorted from PBMCs, taken 45 days after the yellow fever booster vaccination. The DNA of the CDR3 is TGTGCTAGTGGTTCTAGCGGTCGGGAGCAGTTCTTC. Encoded protein: CASGSSGREQFF. Full variable domain (remainder filled in from reference TRBV12-5 and TRBJ2-1): DARVTQTPRHKVTEMGQEVTMRCQPILGHNTVFWYRQTMMQGLELLAYFRNRAPLDDSGMPKDRFSAEMPDATLATLKIQPSEPRDSAVYFCASGSSGREQFFGPGTRLTVL.